These 32 T cell receptor beta chains share one sample of origin, sequenced in a study of T cell clusters in autoimmune cytopenias. Tens of thousands of genome equivalents of blood DNA were amplified for TRB. TRB rearrangements were amplified by touch-down multiplex PCR with mixed TRB-A/B primers. From the multiplex PCR reads, TCRdb lists one entry per CDR3 protein and no DNA. This sample's table has about 4,500 distinct CDR3 sequences. These data are also associated with another study on T cell repertoires in aging, cancer and after chemotherapy.

Sequencing was carried out using peripheral blood. These receptors were obtained from a human donor in good health.

According to its frequency, this clonotype is medium-sized (0.01 to 0.1%). This chain uses TRBV7-6 with TRBJ2-5. Germline V gives CDR1 SGHVS, CDR2 FNYEAQ. This CDR3 spans 14 amino acids. Here the CDR3 reads CASSLALIDGTQYF.

In terms of frequency, this clonotype is medium-sized. The chain joins TRBV7-9 to TRBJ2-2. The CDR3 runs to 12 residues. Germline V lookup: CDR1 SEHNR, CDR2 FQNEAQ (reference sequence). The CDR3 spells CASSLATGELFF.

In terms of frequency, this clonotype is medium-sized. This chain joins TRBV6-2 or TRBV6-3 and TRBJ2-1; the D call from TCRdb, TRBD2, cannot be confirmed without DNA. Germline V gives CDR1 MNHEY, CDR2 SVGEGT. This CDR3 comprises 16 residues. The CDR3 loop is CASSYSGTRWVNKQFF.

This clonotype is called medium-sized based on its frequency. The J gene is TRBJ2-3, the V gene TRBV19; the D gene TCRdb calls, TRBD1, cannot be checked with no DNA. CDR1 LNHDA and CDR2 SQIVND come from the germline V gene (reference sequence). The CDR3 covers 11 residues. The CDR3 loop is CASSIPPAQYF.

Considering frequency, this clonotype is medium-sized. The rearrangement links TRBV5-1 to TRBJ1-4. Germline V lookup: CDR1 SGHRS, CDR2 YFSETQ. The CDR3 consists of 14 residues. The CDR3 spells CASSFGRGGEKLFF.

The chain links TRBV7-9 to TRBJ1-5. Germline lookup yields CDR1 SEHNR and CDR2 FQNEAQ (reference sequence). The CDR3 consists of 13 residues. CDR3 protein: CASSEYSNQPQHF.

This sequence joins TRBV20-1 and TRBJ1-4; TCRdb proposes TRBD1, but this gene call is untestable without DNA. Germline V lookup: CDR1 DFQATT, CDR2 SNEGSKA (reference sequence). This CDR3 has 13 residues. This CDR3 reads CSAPGQLNEKLFF.

Frequency places this clonotype as medium-sized. The J gene is TRBJ2-3, the V gene TRBV6-4; TCRdb names TRBD2, which stays unverified in the absence of DNA. CDR3 length equals 13 residues. Per the germline V gene, CDR1 is MRHNA and CDR2 is SNTAGT. This CDR3 is CASSDSGFDTQYF.

This clonotype registers medium-sized by frequency. This chain uses TRBV18 with TRBJ2-1. Germline values: CDR1 KGHSH, CDR2 LQKENI. The CDR3 has 16 amino acids. The CDR3 loop reads CASSPYKNRPANEQFF. Combining the CDR3 with reference TRBV18 and TRBJ2-1 gives the whole variable domain NAGVMQNPRHLVRRRGQEARLRCSPMKGHSHVYWYRQLPEEGLKFMVYLQKENIIDESGMPKERFSAEFPKEGPSILRIQQVVRGDSAAYFCASSPYKNRPANEQFFGPGTRLTVL.

By frequency, this clonotype registers medium-sized. This chain connects TRBV18 to TRBJ1-1; TCRdb's assignment of TRBD1 cannot be checked, as there is no DNA. CDR1 is KGHSH and CDR2 is LQKENI in the germline V gene. The CDR3 covers 14 residues. CDR3 loop: CASSLDAGSTEAFF.

Its frequency marks this clonotype as medium-sized (0.01 to 0.1%). CDR3 residues: CAWSEGQGTGTDTQYF. The V and J genes are TRBV30 and TRBJ2-3; TCRdb indicates TRBD1, and absent DNA this call remains unverified. This CDR3 contains 16 residues. Germline V gene lookup returns CDR1 GTSNPN and CDR2 SVGIG (reference sequence).

J is TRBJ1-5 and V is TRBV6-6. This CDR3 is built from 14 residues. The V gene's germline CDR1 is MNHNY and CDR2 SVGAGI (reference sequence). The CDR3 loop reads CASSYSKGRQLQHF.

The V and J genes are TRBV5-1 and TRBJ2-1; TCRdb outputs TRBD2, but without DNA this stays unchecked. CDR1 and CDR2 (germline): SGHRS, YFSETQ. This CDR3 comprises 14 residues. CDR3 region: CASSAQTSSNEQFF.

This clonotype is deemed medium-sized by its frequency. The J gene is TRBJ2-3, the V gene TRBV19; TCRdb's D call, TRBD2, is unchecked because there is no DNA. Germline CDR1 and CDR2: LNHDA and SQIVND (reference sequence). The CDR3 spans 14 residues. CDR3 sequence reads: CASKVLAGGDTQYF.

This clonotype is called medium-sized based on its frequency. The V call is TRBV10-3, the J call TRBJ2-2; TCRdb lists TRBD2, though no DNA is available to test this call. This CDR3 has 13 amino acids. Germline-derived CDR1 and CDR2 are ENHRY and SYGVKD. The chain's CDR3 is CAITEGQAGELFF.

The chain couples TRBV7-9 to TRBJ2-4; the D call from TCRdb, TRBD1, cannot be confirmed without DNA. This CDR3 has 18 amino acids. Germline CDR1 and CDR2: SEHNR and FQNEAQ (reference sequence). This CDR3 reads CASSFPQVTPLAKNIQYF.

The CDR3 protein is CSTRLSSYNSPLHF. J is TRBJ1-6 and V is TRBV20-1. This CDR3 has 14 residues. In germline, CDR1 is DFQATT, CDR2 SNEGSKA (reference sequence).

Considering frequency, this clonotype is medium-sized. V is TRBV30 and J is TRBJ1-2; TCRdb names TRBD1, which stays unverified in the absence of DNA. Germline-derived CDR1 and CDR2 are GTSNPN and SVGIG (reference sequence). The CDR3 covers 15 residues. The CDR3 sequence: CAWSLGRTGAYGYTF.

The rearrangement links TRBV19 to TRBJ1-5; as DNA is missing, the TRBD1 call by TCRdb cannot be tested. The germline V gene has CDR1 LNHDA and CDR2 SQIVND (reference sequence). CDR3 length: 17 residues. CDR3 region: CASSPPGGGAGNQPQHF.

This clonotype registers medium-sized by frequency. The chain uses TRBV19 and TRBJ1-2. Germline V lookup: CDR1 LNHDA, CDR2 SQIVND (reference sequence). The CDR3 runs to 15 residues. Here the CDR3 reads CASSGPDINFYGYTF.

This clonotype is labeled medium-sized based on frequency. This sequence joins TRBV6-6 and TRBJ2-1; the TCRdb call, TRBD2, lacks DNA for checking. The CDR3 loop spans 14 amino acids. Germline lookup yields CDR1 MNHNY and CDR2 SVGAGI (reference sequence). CDR3 sequence: CASSPARSRNEQFF.

This clonotype registers medium-sized by frequency. The chain recombines TRBV19 with TRBJ2-3; TCRdb lists TRBD2, though no DNA is available to test this call. Germline V lookup: CDR1 LNHDA, CDR2 SQIVND (reference sequence). This CDR3 contains 15 residues. The CDR3 loop reads CASNLASGAWDTQYF. The full variable domain, in which reference TRBV19 and TRBJ2-3 provide the parts outside the CDR3, is DGGITQSPKYLFRKEGQNVTLSCEQNLNHDAMYWYRQDPGQGLRLIYYSQIVNDFQKGDIAEGYSVSREKKESFPLTVTSAQKNPTAFYLCASNLASGAWDTQYFGPGTRLTVL.

In terms of frequency, this clonotype is medium-sized. The chain recombines TRBV6-5 with TRBJ2-3; TCRdb names TRBD1, which stays unverified in the absence of DNA. The CDR3 has 15 residues. CDR1 MNHEY and CDR2 SVGAGI come from the germline V gene. CDR3 in amino acids: CASSKTGGSTDTQYF.

Considering frequency, this clonotype is medium-sized (0.01 to 0.1%). The rearrangement joins TRBV10-3 to TRBJ2-1; TCRdb's assignment of TRBD1 cannot be checked, as there is no DNA. The germline gives CDR1 ENHRY, CDR2 SYGVKD. The CDR3 is 15 amino acids. The CDR3 protein is CAISPGESSYNEQFF.

This clonotype is called medium-sized (0.01 to 0.1%) based on its frequency. This rearrangement joins TRBV12-3 or TRBV12-4 to TRBJ2-5; the TRBD2 assignment by TCRdb is unverifiable without DNA. The CDR3 loop spans 15 amino acids. CDR3: CASSLNSGGQETQYF.

By frequency, this clonotype is medium-sized. CDR3 in amino acids: CASSLGQLGGNEQFF. The V and J genes are TRBV5-1 and TRBJ2-1; TCRdb outputs TRBD1, but without DNA this stays unchecked. CDR1 is SGHRS and CDR2 is YFSETQ in the germline V gene. The CDR3 contains 15 residues.

This chain uses TRBV24-1 with TRBJ2-1; TCRdb calls TRBD2, which cannot be checked without DNA. From germline, CDR1 is KGHDR and CDR2 SFDVKD. The CDR3 length is 16 residues. CDR3 region: CATSDRGSGSYNEQFF.

V usage is TRBV14 and J usage is TRBJ2-1; the TRBD2 assignment by TCRdb is unverifiable without DNA. The CDR3 length is 17 residues. Germline V lookup: CDR1 SGHDN, CDR2 FVKESK. The CDR3 sequence is CASSQAVGLAVDNEQFF.

According to its frequency, this clonotype is medium-sized. The V call is TRBV6-2 or TRBV6-3, the J call TRBJ2-1; the TCRdb D gene call, TRBD2, has no DNA to confirm it. The CDR3 extends over 16 amino acids. CDR1 and CDR2 from the germline V gene are MNHEY and SVGEGT. The CDR3: CASSYGLAGAYNEQFF.

Measured by frequency, this clonotype is medium-sized. The rearrangement links TRBV19 to TRBJ1-3; without DNA, the TCRdb call of TRBD1 cannot be checked. The CDR3 has 15 residues. Germline values: CDR1 LNHDA, CDR2 SQIVND (reference sequence). The CDR3 loop is CASSMFRGSGNTIYF.

In terms of frequency, this clonotype is medium-sized. This rearrangement joins TRBV5-4 to TRBJ2-5; TCRdb indicates TRBD2, and absent DNA this call remains unverified. Per germline, CDR1 SGHNT and CDR2 YYREEE (reference sequence). The CDR3 loop spans 16 amino acids. CDR3 sequence reads: CASSLRTSGSGQTQYF.

Measured by frequency, this clonotype is medium-sized. The chain links TRBV18 to TRBJ2-6. Per the germline V gene, CDR1 is KGHSH and CDR2 is LQKENI. This CDR3 spans 13 amino acids. The CDR3 loop reads CASSPDKANVLTF.